A selection of T cell receptor beta chains follows, all from one sample in a study of T cells in Graves' hyperthyroidism and ophthalmopathy. One entry per CDR3 protein, called by TCRdb with MiXCR from the multiplex PCR reads. Of fewer than 500,000 distinct CDR3 sequences in the sample, about 14% were seen once. Sequencing was performed on blood. The origin of the receptors is a man younger than 35 with Graves' ophthalmopathy. Each CDR3 is given with its conserved first and last residue. D genes are given only for firm matches. The listing skips clone size in some rows; elsewhere it reads once, few, many or a size class.

abundance: many; v_gene: TRBV6-1; j_gene: TRBJ2-5; d_gene: TRBD1; CDR3aa: CASSRDGTGGIETQYF; CDR3nt: TGTGCCAGCAGCCGGGACGGGACAGGGGGGATAGAGACCCAGTACTTC
abundance: -; v_gene: TRBV4-2; j_gene: TRBJ1-1; d_gene: -; CDR3aa: CASRQTTWAEAFF; CDR3nt: TGTGCCAGCAGGCAGACAACTTGGGCCGAAGCTTTCTTT
abundance: few; v_gene: TRBV15; j_gene: TRBJ1-5; d_gene: TRBD1; CDR3aa: CATGQGVLQPQHF; CDR3nt: TGTGCCACCGGACAGGGTGTTTTGCAGCCCCAGCATTTT
abundance: -; v_gene: TRBV11-3; j_gene: TRBJ2-1; d_gene: -; CDR3aa: CASSPPLGDQGVNEQFF; CDR3nt: TGTGCCAGCAGCCCCCCCCTCGGGGATCAGGGTGTCAATGAGCAGTTCTTC
abundance: -; v_gene: TRBV5-1; j_gene: TRBJ2-3; d_gene: -; CDR3aa: CASSLVAADTQYF; CDR3nt: TGCGCCAGCAGCTTGGTGGCAGCTGATACGCAGTATTTT
abundance: many; v_gene: TRBV2; j_gene: TRBJ2-3; d_gene: -; CDR3aa: CASRTPLQGTFTDTQYF; CDR3nt: TGTGCCAGCAGGACCCCTTTACAGGGGACTTTCACAGATACGCAGTATTTT
abundance: many; v_gene: TRBV29-1; j_gene: TRBJ1-1; d_gene: TRBD1; CDR3aa: CSVEGGTGGLLGTEAFF; CDR3nt: TGCAGCGTTGAAGGCGGGACAGGGGGCCTTTTGGGCACTGAAGCTTTCTTT
abundance: -; v_gene: TRBV6-1; j_gene: TRBJ1-2; d_gene: TRBD1; CDR3aa: CASSEAPRQGYGYTF; CDR3nt: TGTGCCAGCAGTGAAGCTCCGAGACAGGGGTATGGCTACACCTTC
abundance: many; v_gene: TRBV12-5; j_gene: TRBJ2-2; d_gene: TRBD2; CDR3aa: CASGSSGSWTGELFF; CDR3nt: TGTGCTAGTGGCTCCAGCGGGAGTTGGACCGGGGAGCTGTTTTTT
abundance: few; v_gene: TRBV6-1; j_gene: TRBJ2-5; d_gene: -; CDR3aa: CATAPGHQETQYF; CDR3nt: TGTGCCACCGCACCGGGACACCAAGAGACCCAGTACTTC
abundance: few; v_gene: TRBV13; j_gene: TRBJ2-7; d_gene: TRBD2; CDR3aa: CASSPTGSGGPVLGEQYF; CDR3nt: TGTGCCAGCAGCCCTACCGGTAGCGGGGGCCCCGTTCTGGGTGAGCAGTACTTC
abundance: few; v_gene: TRBV15; j_gene: TRBJ2-5; d_gene: TRBD1; CDR3aa: CATSGHPGQQETQYF; CDR3nt: TGTGCCACCAGCGGGCATCCGGGACAGCAAGAGACCCAGTACTTC
abundance: many; v_gene: TRBV30; j_gene: TRBJ1-2; d_gene: TRBD1; CDR3aa: CAWSADRGWYGYTF; CDR3nt: TGTGCCTGGAGTGCGGACAGGGGGTGGTATGGCTACACCTTC
abundance: few; v_gene: TRBV20-1; j_gene: TRBJ2-1; d_gene: TRBD1; CDR3aa: CSGSWGQEAMGEQFF; CDR3nt: TGCAGTGGGAGCTGGGGACAGGAGGCAATGGGTGAGCAGTTCTTC
abundance: many; v_gene: TRBV3-1; j_gene: TRBJ2-1; d_gene: TRBD2; CDR3aa: CASSQIGLAASYNEQFF; CDR3nt: TGTGCCAGCAGCCAAATCGGACTAGCGGCATCCTACAATGAGCAGTTCTTC
abundance: many; v_gene: TRBV29-1; j_gene: TRBJ1-5; d_gene: -; CDR3aa: CSVEEGGGQPQHF; CDR3nt: TGCAGCGTTGAAGAGGGGGGGGGTCAGCCCCAGCATTTT
abundance: -; v_gene: TRBV2; j_gene: TRBJ1-5; d_gene: -; CDR3aa: CASSDGGEEQPQHF; CDR3nt: TGTGCCAGCAGTGACGGGGGCGAGGAACAGCCCCAGCATTTT
abundance: many; v_gene: TRBV12-3/TRBV12-4; j_gene: TRBJ2-1; d_gene: TRBD2; CDR3aa: CASSSSGREEQFF; CDR3nt: TGTGCCAGCAGCTCTAGCGGGAGGGAAGAGCAGTTCTTC
abundance: few; v_gene: TRBV20-1; j_gene: TRBJ1-5; d_gene: -; CDR3aa: CSANPIHGGSNQPQHF; CDR3nt: TGCAGTGCTAACCCAATCCATGGTGGTAGCAATCAGCCCCAGCATTTT
abundance: many; v_gene: TRBV6-6; j_gene: TRBJ1-2; d_gene: -; CDR3aa: CASSYPSGGYTF; CDR3nt: TGTGCCAGCAGTTACCCCTCTGGCGGCTACACCTTC
abundance: -; v_gene: TRBV2; j_gene: TRBJ1-5; d_gene: -; CDR3aa: CASSRGVSGQGRNQPQHF; CDR3nt: TGTGCCAGCTCACGGGGGGTGTCGGGACAAGGGCGCAATCAGCCCCAGCATTTT
abundance: -; v_gene: TRBV6-2/TRBV6-3; j_gene: TRBJ1-5; d_gene: -; CDR3aa: CASVKVNGNQPQHF; CDR3nt: TGTGCCAGCGTTAAAGTTAATGGCAATCAGCCCCAGCATTTT
abundance: many; v_gene: TRBV2; j_gene: TRBJ2-5; d_gene: TRBD2; CDR3aa: CASIVGTSGKETQYF; CDR3nt: TGTGCCAGCATCGTCGGGACTAGCGGAAAAGAGACCCAGTACTTC
abundance: many; v_gene: TRBV11-2; j_gene: TRBJ2-1; d_gene: -; CDR3aa: CASSLGRVGGNEQFF; CDR3nt: TGTGCCAGCAGCTTAGGGCGGGTCGGGGGCAATGAGCAGTTCTTC
abundance: -; v_gene: TRBV4-1; j_gene: TRBJ2-7; d_gene: -; CDR3aa: CASSQVQGTYEQYF; CDR3nt: TGCGCCAGCAGCCAAGTGCAGGGTACCTACGAGCAGTACTTC
abundance: many; v_gene: TRBV6-1; j_gene: TRBJ2-2; d_gene: TRBD2; CDR3aa: CASSYIRTSFPGELFF; CDR3nt: TGTGCCAGCAGTTACATTCGGACTAGCTTCCCCGGGGAGCTGTTTTTT
abundance: many; v_gene: TRBV12-3/TRBV12-4; j_gene: TRBJ2-5; d_gene: TRBD1; CDR3aa: CASSPGQGEETQYF; CDR3nt: TGTGCCAGCAGTCCCGGACAGGGAGAAGAGACCCAGTACTTC
abundance: -; v_gene: TRBV7-9; j_gene: TRBJ1-6; d_gene: -; CDR3aa: CASSLDWGGNSPLHF; CDR3nt: TGTGCCAGCAGCTTAGATTGGGGTGGGAATTCACCCCTCCACTTT
abundance: many; v_gene: TRBV6-1; j_gene: TRBJ1-2; d_gene: -; CDR3aa: CASSPQGLPGYTF; CDR3nt: TGTGCCAGCAGTCCACAGGGCCTACCTGGCTACACCTTC
abundance: many; v_gene: TRBV27; j_gene: TRBJ1-1; d_gene: -; CDR3aa: CASSGRLQRRNTEAFF; CDR3nt: TGTGCCAGCAGTGGGCGGTTGCAGAGGCGGAACACTGAAGCTTTCTTT
abundance: many; v_gene: TRBV7-9; j_gene: TRBJ1-2; d_gene: -; CDR3aa: CASSLGPGFNYGYTF; CDR3nt: TGTGCCAGCAGCTTAGGTCCGGGGTTCAACTATGGCTACACCTTC
abundance: many; v_gene: TRBV24-1; j_gene: TRBJ2-3; d_gene: -; CDR3aa: CATSDSTADTQYF; CDR3nt: TGTGCCACCTCCGACAGTACGGCAGATACGCAGTATTTT
abundance: -; v_gene: TRBV30; j_gene: TRBJ2-3; d_gene: -; CDR3aa: CAWSVLTNTQYF; CDR3nt: TGTGCCTGGAGTGTTCTCACAAATACGCAGTATTTT
abundance: -; v_gene: TRBV29-1; j_gene: TRBJ2-3; d_gene: -; CDR3aa: CSVDGTYRTQYF; CDR3nt: TGCAGCGTTGACGGAACATATCGTACGCAGTATTTT
abundance: -; v_gene: TRBV15; j_gene: TRBJ1-5; d_gene: TRBD1; CDR3aa: CATSRRQGADQPQHF; CDR3nt: TGTGCCACCAGCAGACGCCAGGGGGCTGATCAGCCCCAGCATTTT
abundance: -; v_gene: TRBV7-9; j_gene: TRBJ1-3; d_gene: -; CDR3aa: CASSLVSITGNTIYF; CDR3nt: TGTGCCAGCAGCTTAGTCTCTATAACTGGAAACACCATATATTTT
abundance: many; v_gene: TRBV20-1; j_gene: TRBJ2-7; d_gene: -; CDR3aa: CSARGEASSYEQYF; CDR3nt: TGCAGTGCTAGAGGTGAAGCGAGCTCCTACGAGCAGTACTTC
abundance: -; v_gene: TRBV24-1; j_gene: TRBJ2-5; d_gene: -; CDR3aa: CATSDWETQYF; CDR3nt: TGTGCCACCAGTGATTGGGAGACCCAGTACTTC
abundance: few; v_gene: TRBV24-1; j_gene: TRBJ1-4; d_gene: TRBD1; CDR3aa: CATSEAGTGHEKLFF; CDR3nt: TGTGCCACCAGTGAGGCCGGGACAGGTCACGAAAAACTGTTTTTT
abundance: -; v_gene: TRBV7-9; j_gene: TRBJ2-1; d_gene: TRBD2; CDR3aa: CASSAGLAGGHEQFF; CDR3nt: TGTGCCAGCAGCGCCGGACTAGCGGGGGGACATGAGCAGTTCTTC
abundance: many; v_gene: TRBV30; j_gene: TRBJ2-3; d_gene: -; CDR3aa: CAWYQGVGYTQYF; CDR3nt: TGTGCCTGGTACCAGGGAGTCGGATATACGCAGTATTTT
abundance: many; v_gene: TRBV20-1; j_gene: TRBJ2-5; d_gene: -; CDR3aa: CSARDFFRGQTQYF; CDR3nt: TGCAGTGCTAGAGATTTTTTCCGGGGACAGACCCAGTACTTC
abundance: many; v_gene: TRBV20-1; j_gene: TRBJ2-1; d_gene: TRBD2; CDR3aa: CSAPLAGLYNEQFF; CDR3nt: TGCAGTGCTCCTCTAGCGGGGTTATACAATGAGCAGTTCTTC
abundance: -; v_gene: TRBV6-1; j_gene: TRBJ2-3; d_gene: TRBD2; CDR3aa: CASSHSGVSTDTQYF; CDR3nt: TGTGCCAGCAGCCACAGCGGGGTTAGCACAGATACGCAGTATTTT
abundance: many; v_gene: TRBV20-1; j_gene: TRBJ2-7; d_gene: -; CDR3aa: CSAGAYSYEQYF; CDR3nt: TGCAGTGCTGGAGCTTACTCCTACGAGCAGTACTTC
abundance: -; v_gene: TRBV19; j_gene: TRBJ2-4; d_gene: -; CDR3aa: CASRQSTLAKNIQYF; CDR3nt: TGTGCCAGCCGACAGTCAACGCTAGCCAAAAACATTCAGTACTTC
abundance: -; v_gene: TRBV5-5; j_gene: TRBJ1-1; d_gene: TRBD1; CDR3aa: CASSLDGRGLAEAFF; CDR3nt: TGTGCCAGCAGCTTGGATGGCAGGGGGCTTGCTGAAGCTTTCTTT
abundance: many; v_gene: TRBV20-1; j_gene: TRBJ1-5; d_gene: TRBD1; CDR3aa: CSARDGQVRPQHF; CDR3nt: TGCAGTGCTAGAGATGGACAGGTGCGGCCCCAGCATTTT
abundance: few; v_gene: TRBV12-3/TRBV12-4; j_gene: TRBJ1-1; d_gene: -; CDR3aa: CVSSWEASTEAFF; CDR3nt: TGTGTCAGCAGTTGGGAGGCCAGCACTGAAGCTTTCTTT
abundance: -; v_gene: TRBV30; j_gene: TRBJ2-7; d_gene: -; CDR3aa: CAWSVRPLYEQYF; CDR3nt: TGTGCCTGGAGTGTACGACCGCTCTACGAGCAGTACTTC
abundance: many; v_gene: TRBV12-3/TRBV12-4; j_gene: TRBJ1-5; d_gene: -; CDR3aa: CASSSGPYSNQPQHF; CDR3nt: TGTGCCAGCAGTTCGGGACCTTATAGCAATCAGCCCCAGCATTTT
abundance: many; v_gene: TRBV7-9; j_gene: TRBJ2-7; d_gene: -; CDR3aa: CASSGGPYEQYF; CDR3nt: TGTGCCAGCAGCGGAGGGCCCTACGAGCAGTACTTC
abundance: -; v_gene: TRBV18; j_gene: TRBJ2-7; d_gene: -; CDR3aa: CAGSPLSTTYEQYF; CDR3nt: TGTGCCGGCTCACCACTCTCGACCACCTACGAGCAGTACTTC
abundance: -; v_gene: TRBV10-3; j_gene: TRBJ1-1; d_gene: -; CDR3aa: CAIRRDRDDLNRAFF; CDR3nt: TGTGCCATCAGAAGGGACCGGGACGACCTAAACCGCGCTTTCTTT
abundance: many; v_gene: TRBV12-3/TRBV12-4; j_gene: TRBJ1-5; d_gene: -; CDR3aa: CASSFRPELANQPQHF; CDR3nt: TGTGCCAGCAGTTTCCGACCCGAACTAGCCAATCAGCCCCAGCATTTT